Below, 20 T cell receptor beta chains from the same sample are listed, as sequenced in a study of molecular identifiers for immune sequencing clone quantification. TCRdb reanalysed the PCR reads using MiXCR and keeps one entry per CDR3 protein. The sample lists about 500,000 distinct CDR3 sequences, over 20% occurring once. Sequencing input: naive CD8+ T cells from blood, with Jurkat cell RNA spiked in. Described subset: FACS-sorted CD8+CD4-CCR7+CD45RA+ naive T cells. The origin of the receptors is a human donor in good health. Some libraries in this study had Jurkat cell RNA spiked in.

This chain joins TRBV4-3 and TRBJ2-1, with D perhaps matching TRBD1 or TRBD2 (5 bases each). Germline lookup yields CDR1 LGHNA and CDR2 YSLEER. The length of the CDR3 is 17 residues. V dropped 3 bases and J dropped 5 bases, with 20 bases sitting between them. CDR3 sequence reads: CASSHVLGDGAHNEQFF. The CDR3 region has the DNA TGCGCCAGCAGCCACGTTCTGGGGGACGGGGCTCACAATGAGCAGTTCTTC.

Worth noting for this clonotype: A much bigger clone sits one base away, suggesting this may be a read error. The V gene is TRBV20-1, the J gene TRBJ1-1; no reliable D call. The CDR3 extends over 11 amino acids. The germline V gene encodes CDR1 DFQATT and CDR2 SNEGSKA (reference sequence). DNA for the CDR3: TGCAGTGCGGGATTAAACACTGAAGCTCTCTTT. It encodes CSAGLNTEALF.

This clonotype was seen at least ten times. The chain uses TRBV7-9 and TRBJ2-3; D gene uncertain. The CDR3 covers 18 residues. V lost 3 bases and J lost 1, with 20 bases in between. CDR1 and CDR2 (germline): SEHNR, FQNEAQ (reference sequence). The CDR3 reads CASSFSRLMAERTDTQYF. The CDR3 DNA sequence: TGTGCCAGCAGCTTTAGCCGGCTTATGGCAGAACGCACAGATACGCAGTATTTT.

The sample holds a few counts of this clonotype. This CDR3 reads CSVELRDRGYNEQFF. As DNA, the CDR3 is TGCAGCGTTGAGCTCCGGGACAGGGGGTACAATGAGCAGTTCTTC. The V gene is TRBV29-1, the J gene TRBJ2-1, with 11 bases lining up with TRBD1. This CDR3 comprises 15 residues. Germline CDR1 SQVTM, CDR2 ANQGSEA. V shed 3 bases, J shed 4 bases, and the junction held 5 bases outside the gene matches.

This clonotype was seen repeatedly, ten times or more. The chain has TRBV4-1 and TRBJ1-2, with 7 bases aligning to TRBD1. The germline gives CDR1 MGHRA, CDR2 YSYEKL. V gave up 2 bases and J gave up 5 bases; unmatched junction bases: 8. The CDR3 is 15 amino acids. CDR3 in amino acids: CASSQSVQGEYGYTF. The CDR3, as DNA: TGCGCCAGCAGCCAATCTGTGCAGGGGGAATATGGCTACACCTTC.

Remarks on this clonotype: This clone may be a read error of a much larger clone one base away. This chain connects TRBV4-3 to TRBJ1-3; D might be TRBD1 (5 bases). The CDR3 totals 15 residues. Germline CDR1 is LGHNA and CDR2 is YSLEER. The CDR3: CASRQERAGGNTIYF. CDR3 sequence (DNA): TGCGCCAGCCGCCAAGAGAGGGCAGGGGGAAACACCATATATTTT.

This clonotype came up a few times. This chain links TRBV12-3 or TRBV12-4 with TRBJ2-7, with D maybe TRBD2 (5 bases). This CDR3 has 14 amino acids. The V end lost 6 bases, the J end lost 2 bases, and 14 bases lay between the germline ends. The CDR3 DNA is TGTGCCAGCAGCAACACACGGGAAGCCTACGAGCAGTACTTC. Encoded protein: CASSNTREAYEQYF.

There are a few counts of this clonotype. The V call is TRBV30, the J call TRBJ2-5; 11 positions agree with TRBD1. Germline loops: CDR1 GTSNPN, CDR2 SVGIG (reference sequence). The V segment lost 0 bases and the J segment 2 bases; nucleotides outside the gene matches: 5. CDR3 length equals 16 residues. The CDR3: CAWSVGTGGGQETQYF. In DNA form, the CDR3 reads TGTGCCTGGAGTGTAGGGACAGGGGGTGGTCAAGAGACCCAGTACTTC.

The chain has TRBV10-2 and TRBJ2-7, with 9 bases aligning to TRBD1. The CDR3 is 13 amino acids. Per the germline V gene, CDR1 is WSHSY and CDR2 is SAAADI. V gave up 9 bases and J gave up 3 bases; unmatched junction bases: 6. In DNA form, the CDR3 reads TGCGCCAGTACAGGGGGCAGGATCTACGAGCAGTACTTC. It translates to CASTGGRIYEQYF.

This clonotype has ten or more counts. This rearrangement joins TRBV6-5 to TRBJ2-5, with a tentative D call TRBD2 (5 bases). CDR3 length: 14 amino acids. The ends were cut back, 2 bases at V and 5 bases at J, with 12 bases in the middle. CDR1 and CDR2 (germline): MNHEY, SVGAGI. In DNA form, the CDR3 reads TGTGCCAGCAGTTACAGCGGTCTCATGGAGACCCAGTACTTC. Its translation: CASSYSGLMETQYF.

The chain combines TRBV28 with TRBJ2-5, with 11 bases lining up with TRBD2. Trimming cost V 7 bases and J 8 bases; bases outside gene matches: 12. This CDR3 spans 15 amino acids. CDR1 is MDHEN, CDR2 SYDVKM, per germline. The CDR3 reads CASIGRLAGGGTQYF. The CDR3 nucleotides read TGTGCCAGCATTGGTCGGCTAGCGGGAGGCGGTACCCAGTACTTC.

Ten or more counts support this clonotype. The gene calls are TRBV30 and TRBJ2-5; weak D call: TRBD1 (5 bases). The CDR3 extends over 13 amino acids. Trimming removed 3 bases at V and 2 bases at J, with 10 bases between. CDR1 and CDR2 (germline): GTSNPN, SVGIG (reference sequence). CDR3 sequence (DNA): TGTGCCTGGAGGGGGCAGTTTCAAGAGACCCAGTACTTC. Protein sequence: CAWRGQFQETQYF.

J is TRBJ2-7 and V is TRBV27, with TRBD1 identical over 9 bases. Looked up from germline, CDR1 is MNHEY and CDR2 is SMNVEV (reference sequence). The ends lost 9 bases at V and 1 base at J; junction bases unmatched: 4. CDR3 length: 13 residues. CDR3: CASKQGASYEQYF. The CDR3 DNA sequence: TGTGCCAGTAAACAGGGGGCGTCCTACGAGCAGTACTTC.

In the case of this clonotype: One end of the junction does not line up with germline, which may come from a read error. The chain joins TRBV5-3 to TRBJ2-1; D is ambiguous. TRBV5-3 is an open reading frame, and its role is uncertain. This CDR3 comprises 15 residues. In DNA form, the CDR3 reads TGTGCCAGCAGCTTCACCTCTGTTGCCTACAATGAGCAGTTCTTC. Its translation: CASSFTSVAYNEQFF.

Remarks on this clonotype: A much larger clone is a single base away; this may be a read error. V is TRBV12-3 or TRBV12-4 and J is TRBJ1-2; D remains ambiguous. The CDR3 is 16 amino acids. CDR3 residues: CASSPFRRGDNYGCTF. CDR3 nucleotides: TGTGCCAGCAGTCCCTTCCGACGAGGTGACAACTATGGCTGCACCTTC.

This clonotype has a count of ten or more. The chain is built from TRBV11-2 and TRBJ2-1; 9 positions match TRBD1. The J segment lost 9 bases and the V segment lost 4 bases, leaving 13 bases of the junction unmatched. Germline V gives CDR1 SGHAT, CDR2 FQNNGV. The CDR3 length is 16 residues. CDR3 nucleotides: TGTGCCAGCAGCTCACCCGGGACAGGGAATTTAGGTGAGCAGTTCTTC. Translation: CASSSPGTGNLGEQFF.

A word on this clonotype: This may come from a read error, since a much larger clone is one base off. The chain has TRBV30 and TRBJ2-3; maybe TRBD2 (6 bases). The CDR3 runs to 11 residues. CDR1 and CDR2 from the germline V gene are GTSNPN and SVGIG (reference sequence). DNA of the CDR3: TGTGCGGGCGGGGAGACAGATACGCGGTATTTT. Amino acids: CAGGETDTRYF.

This clonotype has a handful of counts. V is TRBV7-6 and J is TRBJ1-3, with TRBD1 matching 7 bases. With 5 bases clipped from V and 4 bases from J, the junction kept 2 bases outside the gene matches. CDR1 is SGHVS, CDR2 FNYEAQ, per germline. The CDR3 is made up of 13 amino acids. CDR3 DNA: TGTGCCAGCAGCGCGGACAGGGGAAACACCATATATTTT. Translating it yields CASSADRGNTIYF.

This clonotype was seen many times. The chain couples TRBV6-5 to TRBJ1-1, with a tentative D call TRBD1 (6 bases). The CDR3 is made up of 12 amino acids. The germline gives CDR1 MNHEY, CDR2 SVGAGI. Trimming left V 6 bases short and J 4 bases short, with 9 bases between. CDR3 bases: TGTGCCAGCAGGCAACAGGGCACTGAAGCTTTCTTT. This gives the protein CASRQQGTEAFF.

A single count supports this clonotype. A read error may account for a junction end that differs from germline. This chain connects TRBV12-3 or TRBV12-4 to TRBJ2-5; D is ambiguous. This CDR3 is 15 amino acids long. Here the CDR3 reads CANSEAQDGQETQYF. CDR3 bases: TGTGCCAACAGTGAAGCGCAGGACGGCCAAGAGACCCAGTACTTC.